These 8 T cell receptor beta chains share one sample of origin, sequenced in a study of blood T cell repertoires in COVID-19. The table came from immunoSEQ multiplex PCR; TCRdb's copy has only in-frame clones and leaves some out. The data contain about 180,000 clones, around 82% of them seen just once; the ten biggest clones take up approximately 14%. Source material: peripheral blood. All receptors derive from a young man with active or convalescent COVID-19.

The chain couples TRBV4-2 to TRBJ1-4, with TRBD1 as a possible D gene (5 bases). V lost 1 base to trimming and J lost 4 bases, with 13 bases between them. Germline V gene lookup returns CDR1 LGHNA and CDR2 YNFKEQ. This CDR3 has 16 residues. CDR3 DNA sequence: TGTGCCAGCAGCCAAGTCGGAGGGGTGGGTAATGAAAAACTGTTTTTT. This translates into CASSQVGGVGNEKLFF.

V gene TRBV27 combines with J gene TRBJ1-1; 7 nucleotides match TRBD1. V gave up 3 bases and J gave up 1 base; unmatched junction bases: 2. Per the germline V gene, CDR1 is MNHEY and CDR2 is SMNVEV (reference sequence). The CDR3 has 14 amino acids. The CDR3 sequence is CASSFNRGNTEAFF. The CDR3 region has the DNA TGTGCCAGCAGTTTCAACAGGGGGAACACTGAAGCTTTCTTT.

V is TRBV24-1 and J is TRBJ2-2, with 11 bases lining up with TRBD1. The V gene end was trimmed by 4 bases and the J gene end by 5 bases; junction bases not matched to a gene: 8. The CDR3 covers 17 residues. Germline CDR1 reads KGHDR; CDR2 reads SFDVKD. The CDR3 DNA follows: TGTGCCACCAGTGACCCCGGACAGGGGGCAGGAACCGGGGAGCTGTTTTTT. Protein sequence: CATSDPGQGAGTGELFF.

V is TRBV19 and J is TRBJ2-6, with TRBD1 matching over 8 bases. Germline V gene sequence: CDR1 LNHDA, CDR2 SQIVND (reference sequence). The J segment lost 0 bases and the V segment lost 5 bases, leaving 9 bases of the junction unmatched. This CDR3 has 18 amino acids. CDR3 bases: TGTGCCAGTAGTGCCAGGGGGCAGGGGCTCTCTGGGGCCAACGTCCTGACTTTC. Protein: CASSARGQGLSGANVLTF.

This clone has just a few counts. The V call is TRBV6-2 or TRBV6-3, the J call TRBJ2-2; the match to TRBD1 covers 8 bases. J was trimmed by 1 base and V by 7 bases; bases with no gene match: 5. Germline V gives CDR1 MNHEY, CDR2 SVGEGT. The CDR3 is 15 amino acids. Here the CDR3 reads CASNPGQGNTGELFF. Written as DNA, the CDR3 is TGTGCCAGCAACCCAGGACAGGGGAACACCGGGGAGCTGTTTTTT.

V usage is TRBV5-6 and J usage is TRBJ2-3; perhaps TRBD2 as D (6 bases). CDR3 size: 14 residues. The germline V gene has CDR1 SGHDT and CDR2 YYEEEE. The ends were cut back, 0 bases at V and 1 base at J, with 6 bases in the middle. CDR3 loop: CASSLERGTDTQYF. CDR3 bases: TGTGCCAGCAGCTTGGAGCGGGGCACAGATACGCAGTATTTT.

The V gene is TRBV5-6, the J gene TRBJ1-2; D call uncertain. Trimming took off 0 bases at V and 8 bases at J, with 14 bases between the two ends. The CDR3 has 14 amino acids. Germline V gene lookup returns CDR1 SGHDT and CDR2 YYEEEE. CDR3 bases: TGTGCCAGCAGCTTGGCTGGGAGGGTCACCGGCTACACCTTC. Translated: CASSLAGRVTGYTF.

The rearrangement uses TRBV4-1 and TRBJ1-5, with D perhaps matching TRBD1 (6 bases). Germline V gene data show CDR1 as MGHRA and CDR2 as YSYEKL. The ends were cut back, 1 base at V and 5 bases at J, with 12 bases in the middle. This CDR3 contains 15 residues. The CDR3 loop reads CASSQVWAGDQPQHF. The CDR3, as DNA: TGCGCCAGCAGCCAAGTTTGGGCAGGGGATCAGCCCCAGCATTTT.